These 27 T cell receptor beta chains were sequenced from one sample in a study of blood T cell repertoires in COVID-19. TCRdb keeps only in-frame clones here, not all; method: immunoSEQ multiplex PCR. The repertoire has roughly 150,000 clones, almost 80% of them found once; the top ten carry 11%. Input material: peripheral blood. These receptors came from a man between 60 and 75 years old who had recovered from COVID-19.

V gene TRBV27 combines with J gene TRBJ1-5; no reliable D call. The CDR3 is 13 residues long. Trimming took off 5 bases at V and 1 base at J, with 6 bases between the two ends. Looked up from germline, CDR1 is MNHEY and CDR2 is SMNVEV (reference sequence). CDR3 nucleotides: TGTGCCAGCAGTACAGAGAGCAATCAGCCCCAGCATTTT. This codes for CASSTESNQPQHF.

The CDR3 is CASRLGGGGSALGYGYTF. CDR3 DNA: TGTGCAAGTCGCTTAGGAGGAGGGGGCTCAGCTTTGGGCTATGGCTACACCTTC. This chain uses TRBV12-2 with TRBJ1-2; the D call TRBD1 from the table was never checked on the DNA. TRBV12-2 is a pseudogene locus. The CDR3 consists of 18 residues.

This clone was seen a few times. The chain has TRBV30 and TRBJ2-1; 7 bases are a match to TRBD2. This CDR3 contains 14 residues. The germline gives CDR1 GTSNPN, CDR2 SVGIG (reference sequence). V shed 5 bases, J shed 9 bases, and the junction held 13 bases outside the gene matches. CDR3 nucleotides: TGTGCCTGGGACCCCGCGGGGGTCGGTGGTGAGCAGTTCTTC. Its protein product is CAWDPAGVGGEQFF.

The rearrangement joins TRBV14 to TRBJ2-3, with D tentatively TRBD2 (6 bases). V dropped 4 bases and J dropped 0 bases, with 17 bases sitting between them. Germline V gene data show CDR1 as SGHDN and CDR2 as FVKESK. The CDR3 totals 17 residues. The CDR3 DNA sequence: TGTGCCAGCAGCCCCTTCAGGAGGGTGGAGAGCACAGATACGCAGTATTTT. Amino acids: CASSPFRRVESTDTQYF.

The CDR3 sequence is CASSLMGGQNTEAFF. The CDR3, as DNA: TGTGCCAGCAGCTTAATGGGAGGTCAGAACACTGAAGCTTTCTTT. The J gene is TRBJ1-1, the V gene TRBV7-3, with D unclear. V was shortened by 1 base and J by 1 base, with 10 bases between the two germline ends. In germline, CDR1 is SGHTA, CDR2 FQGTGA. The CDR3 contains 15 residues.

The V and J genes are TRBV20-1 and TRBJ2-1; TRBD1 agrees at 8 bases. Germline assignment: CDR1 DFQATT and CDR2 SNEGSKA (reference sequence). V shed 3 bases and J 8 bases; nucleotides not matched to a gene: 9. The CDR3 spans 14 residues. Here the CDR3 DNA reads TGCAGTGCTAGTTTGACAGGGGAACGGGATGAGCAGTTCTTC. It encodes CSASLTGERDEQFF.

This clone was seen more than once but under ten times. The chain links TRBV11-1 to TRBJ2-7; 7 bases align to TRBD1. J lost 8 bases, V lost 5 bases, and 12 bases had no gene match. CDR3 length: 14 amino acids. Germline CDR1 reads SGHAT; CDR2 reads FQDESV (reference sequence). CDR3 residues: CASSPEPTGDKQYF. CDR3 in DNA: TGTGCCAGCAGCCCAGAGCCAACAGGGGATAAGCAGTACTTC.

The rearrangement links TRBV29-1 to TRBJ2-7; D is perhaps TRBD2 (5 bases). This CDR3 contains 13 residues. CDR1 SQVTM and CDR2 ANQGSEA come from the germline V gene. V shed 4 bases and J shed 0 bases, with 10 bases lying between them. The CDR3 reads CSVAPGGSYEQYF. For the CDR3, the DNA is TGCAGCGTTGCTCCAGGAGGCTCCTACGAGCAGTACTTC.

V gene TRBV30 combines with J gene TRBJ2-7; TRBD1 aligns across 7 bases. The CDR3 runs 15 residues. V shed 2 bases and J 0 bases; nucleotides not matched to a gene: 7. The germline V gene encodes CDR1 GTSNPN and CDR2 SVGIG (reference sequence). The CDR3 bases are TGTGCCTGGAGTAGGGCCGGGACAGCCTCCTACGAGCAGTACTTC. Its protein is CAWSRAGTASYEQYF.

V is TRBV6-6 and J is TRBJ2-2; 8 bases agree with TRBD1. V shed 6 bases, J shed 6 bases, and the junction held 12 bases outside the gene matches. This CDR3 contains 16 residues. CDR1 is MNHNY and CDR2 is SVGAGI in the germline V gene (reference sequence). The CDR3: CASRSGDRGPAGELFF. CDR3 sequence (DNA): TGTGCCAGCAGGTCGGGAGACAGGGGTCCGGCCGGGGAGCTGTTTTTT.

J is TRBJ2-7 and V is TRBV7-3, with TRBD1 matching 7 bases. The V gene end was trimmed by 2 bases and the J gene end by 6 bases; junction bases not matched to a gene: 4. The CDR3 runs to 13 residues. Germline-derived CDR1 and CDR2 are SGHTA and FQGTGA. CDR3 sequence (DNA): TGTGCCAGCAGCTTAGACAGGGTAGGCGAGCAGTACTTC. It specifies CASSLDRVGEQYF.

V gene TRBV7-2 combines with J gene TRBJ1-5; D is undetermined. V lost 2 bases and J lost 0, with 8 bases in between. Germline V gene data show CDR1 as SGHTA and CDR2 as FQGNSA. The CDR3 runs 15 residues. CDR3 residues: CASSLRSNSNQPQHF. CDR3 nucleotides: TGTGCCAGCAGCTTACGGTCCAATAGCAATCAGCCCCAGCATTTT. The variable domain in full, completed from reference TRBV7-2 and TRBJ1-5, reads GAGVSQSPSNKVTEKGKDVELRCDPISGHTALYWYRQSLGQGLEFLIYFQGNSAPDKSGLPSDRFSAERTGGSVSTLTIQRTQQEDSAVYLCASSLRSNSNQPQHFGDGTRLSIL.

V and J are TRBV24-1 and TRBJ2-1; 11 bases are shared with TRBD2. V gave up 6 bases and J gave up 7 bases; unmatched junction bases: 7. Germline V CDR1 and CDR2: KGHDR, SFDVKD. The CDR3 contains 15 residues. The CDR3 bases are TGTGCCACCAGTTCTCGGGGACTAGCGGTGAATGAGCAGTTCTTC. It encodes CATSSRGLAVNEQFF.

The chain employs TRBV29-1 and TRBJ1-2; 7 positions agree with TRBD1. CDR1 and CDR2 from the germline V gene are SQVTM and ANQGSEA. The V gene end was trimmed by 8 bases and the J gene end by 2 bases; junction bases not matched to a gene: 8. This CDR3 has 13 amino acids. The CDR3 coding sequence is TGCAGCACAACAGGGGCGGAGAACTATGGCTACACCTTC. Amino acid sequence: CSTTGAENYGYTF.

V and J are TRBV11-2 and TRBJ2-1, with 12 bases lining up with TRBD2. The germline V gene has CDR1 SGHAT and CDR2 FQNNGV. Trimming at V came to 3 bases and at J to 6 bases, leaving 6 bases not matched to a gene. CDR3 length: 16 residues. The CDR3 DNA reads TGTGCCAGCAGCTTCTCGGCTAGCGGGAGGGGCAATGAGCAGTTCTTC. Translating it yields CASSFSASGRGNEQFF.

The CDR3: CASSQDGSSSYNEQFF. CDR3 DNA sequence: TGCGCCAGCAGCCAAGATGGGAGTAGCTCCTACAATGAGCAGTTCTTC. J is TRBJ2-1 and V is TRBV4-1, with D possibly matching TRBD2 (5 bases). V was pared by 0 bases and J by 0 bases, with 9 bases between. CDR3 length: 16 residues. CDR1 MGHRA and CDR2 YSYEKL come from the germline V gene.

The chain employs TRBV7-2 and TRBJ1-2, with D perhaps matching TRBD1 (6 bases). The CDR3 loop spans 17 amino acids. V lost 1 base, J lost 0 bases, and 15 bases lay in between. Germline V gene sequence: CDR1 SGHTA, CDR2 FQGNSA. The DNA for the CDR3 is TGTGCCAGCAGCTTAGTGGGGCAGGGGCCAACTAACTATGGCTACACCTTC. This codes for CASSLVGQGPTNYGYTF.

The chain has TRBV5-6 and TRBJ1-2; 8 bases line up with TRBD1. The CDR3 is 12 residues long. Germline assignment: CDR1 SGHDT and CDR2 YYEEEE. V lost 0 bases to trimming and J lost 8 bases; unmatched junction nucleotides: 0. CDR3 in amino acids: CASSLGQGGYTF. The CDR3 DNA is TGTGCCAGCAGCTTGGGACAGGGGGGCTACACCTTC.

The chain has TRBV7-2 and TRBJ2-1; 7 bases are a match to TRBD2. The CDR3 contains 15 residues. Losses at the gene ends were 1 base for V and 5 bases for J; bases not matched to a gene: 5. CDR1 SGHTA and CDR2 FQGNSA come from the germline V gene. The CDR3 spells CASSLVSGENNEQFF. For the CDR3, the DNA is TGTGCCAGCAGCTTAGTAAGCGGGGAGAACAATGAGCAGTTCTTC. The full variable domain, completed using reference TRBV7-2 and TRBJ2-1, is GAGVSQSPSNKVTEKGKDVELRCDPISGHTALYWYRQSLGQGLEFLIYFQGNSAPDKSGLPSDRFSAERTGGSVSTLTIQRTQQEDSAVYLCASSLVSGENNEQFFGPGTRLTVL.

V gene TRBV7-8 combines with J gene TRBJ2-3; D may be TRBD1 (6 bases). There are 15 residues in the CDR3. Per the germline V gene, CDR1 is SGHVS and CDR2 is FQNEAQ. Trimming took 3 bases from V and 2 from J, leaving 12 bases between them. In DNA, the CDR3 is TGTGCCAGCAGCTTTACCACAGGGTTCACAGATACGCAGTATTTT. It specifies CASSFTTGFTDTQYF.

In its sample, this clone was seen a few times. V gene TRBV2 combines with J gene TRBJ1-5, with D tentatively TRBD1 (6 bases). Germline assignment: CDR1 SNHLY and CDR2 FYNNEI. Trimming removed 6 bases from V and 4 bases from J, with 10 bases in between. This CDR3 contains 13 residues. The CDR3 DNA is TGTGCCAGCAGGGACGACAGGAATCAGCCCCAGCATTTT. It specifies CASRDDRNQPQHF.

This clone has a handful of counts. This chain uses TRBV2 with TRBJ2-1; TRBD1 agrees at 7 bases. The CDR3 runs 15 residues. V lost 6 bases and J lost 4; bases outside the gene matches: 9. CDR1 is SNHLY and CDR2 is FYNNEI in the germline V gene. This CDR3 reads CASSLQGTLYNEQFF. The CDR3 nucleotides are TGTGCCAGCAGCCTACAGGGGACCCTTTACAATGAGCAGTTCTTC. The variable domain in full, completed from reference TRBV2 and TRBJ2-1, reads EPEVTQTPSHQVTQMGQEVILRCVPISNHLYFYWYRQILGQKVEFLVSFYNNEISEKSEIFDDQFSVERPDGSNFTLKIRSTKLEDSAMYFCASSLQGTLYNEQFFGPGTRLTVL.

The V gene is TRBV28, the J gene TRBJ1-5; 8 bases agree with TRBD1. The germline V gene encodes CDR1 MDHEN and CDR2 SYDVKM. The CDR3 is made up of 14 amino acids. V lost 7 bases, J lost 5 bases, and 7 bases stayed unmatched. This CDR3 is CASITDRGHQPQHF. CDR3 DNA: TGTGCCAGCATTACTGACAGGGGTCATCAGCCCCAGCATTTT.

V gene TRBV5-4 combines with J gene TRBJ2-1; no clear D. V lost 1 base and J 3 bases, leaving 14 bases between the germline ends. CDR3 length: 16 residues. Germline CDR1 SGHNT, CDR2 YYREEE (reference sequence). CDR3 in amino acids: CASSLILTHGYNEQFF. The CDR3 DNA sequence: TGTGCCAGCAGCTTGATCCTGACTCACGGCTACAATGAGCAGTTCTTC. Together with reference TRBV5-4 and TRBJ2-1, the CDR3 gives the full variable domain: ETGVTQSPTHLIKTRGQQVTLRCSSQSGHNTVSWYQQALGQGPQFIFQYYREEENGRGNFPPRFSGLQFPNYSSELNVNALELDDSALYLCASSLILTHGYNEQFFGPGTRLTVL.

Written as DNA, the CDR3 is TGTGCCAGCAGACCTACTAGTTTGGGGACCTACAATGAGCAGTTCTTC. It is translated as CASRPTSLGTYNEQFF. V gene TRBV14 combines with J gene TRBJ2-1; TRBD2 is a possible D gene (5 bases). Germline CDR1 and CDR2: SGHDN and FVKESK. CDR3 length equals 16 residues. With 6 bases removed from V and 2 bases from J, the gap between germline ends came to 17 bases.

The chain has TRBV6-5 and TRBJ1-3; D remains ambiguous. The length of the CDR3 is 16 residues. The germline CDR1 and CDR2 sequences are MNHEY and SVGAGI. V dropped 0 bases and J dropped 0 bases, with 9 bases sitting between them. The CDR3 spells CASSYSSRGSGNTIYF. CDR3 nucleotide sequence: TGTGCCAGCAGTTACTCTTCGCGGGGCTCTGGAAACACCATATATTTT.

The chain joins TRBV4-3 to TRBJ1-1, with 9 bases matching TRBD1. Germline V gene lookup returns CDR1 LGHNA and CDR2 YSLEER. V lost 3 bases to trimming and J lost 2 bases; unmatched junction nucleotides: 1. This CDR3 has 14 residues. The CDR3 bases are TGCGCCAGCAGCCAGGGACAGGGTAACACTGAAGCTTTCTTT. It codes for CASSQGQGNTEAFF.